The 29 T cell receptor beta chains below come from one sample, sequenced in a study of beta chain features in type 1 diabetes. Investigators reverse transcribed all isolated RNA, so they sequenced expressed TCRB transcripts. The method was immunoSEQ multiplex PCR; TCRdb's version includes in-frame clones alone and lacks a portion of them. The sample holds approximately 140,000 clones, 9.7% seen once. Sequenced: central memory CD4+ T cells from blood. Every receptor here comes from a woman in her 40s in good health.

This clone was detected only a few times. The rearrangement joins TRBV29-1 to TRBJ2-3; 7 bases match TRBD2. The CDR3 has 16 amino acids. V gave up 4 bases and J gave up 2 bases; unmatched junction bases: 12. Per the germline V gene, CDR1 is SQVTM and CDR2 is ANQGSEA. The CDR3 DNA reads TGCAGCGTTGGGGGGGACCAGCGGGGAAACACAGATACGCAGTATTTT. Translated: CSVGGDQRGNTDTQYF.

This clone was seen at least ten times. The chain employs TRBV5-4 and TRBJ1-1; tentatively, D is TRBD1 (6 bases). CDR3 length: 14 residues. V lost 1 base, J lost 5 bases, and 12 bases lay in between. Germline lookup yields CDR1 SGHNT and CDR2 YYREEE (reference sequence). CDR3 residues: CASSLTGRVTEAFF. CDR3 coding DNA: TGTGCCAGCAGCTTGACAGGGAGGGTAACTGAAGCTTTCTTT.

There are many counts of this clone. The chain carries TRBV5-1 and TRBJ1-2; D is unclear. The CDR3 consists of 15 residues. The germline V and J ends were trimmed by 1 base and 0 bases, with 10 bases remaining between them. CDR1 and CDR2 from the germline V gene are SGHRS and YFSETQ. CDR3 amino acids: CASSLFPDSNYGYTF. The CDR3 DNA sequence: TGCGCCAGCAGCTTGTTCCCAGACTCTAACTATGGCTACACCTTC.

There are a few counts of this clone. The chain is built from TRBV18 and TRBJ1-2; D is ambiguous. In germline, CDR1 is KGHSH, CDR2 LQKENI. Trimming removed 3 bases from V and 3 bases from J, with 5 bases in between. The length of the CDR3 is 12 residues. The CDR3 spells CASSPQYYGYTF. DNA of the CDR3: TGTGCCAGCTCACCCCAGTACTATGGCTACACCTTC.

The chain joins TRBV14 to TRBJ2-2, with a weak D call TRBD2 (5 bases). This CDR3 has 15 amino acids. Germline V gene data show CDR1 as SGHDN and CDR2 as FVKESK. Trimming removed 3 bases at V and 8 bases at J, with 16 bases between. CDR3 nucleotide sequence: TGTGCCAGCAGCCAGGCTCCGGGGTCCCTTGGGGAGCTGTTTTTT. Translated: CASSQAPGSLGELFF.

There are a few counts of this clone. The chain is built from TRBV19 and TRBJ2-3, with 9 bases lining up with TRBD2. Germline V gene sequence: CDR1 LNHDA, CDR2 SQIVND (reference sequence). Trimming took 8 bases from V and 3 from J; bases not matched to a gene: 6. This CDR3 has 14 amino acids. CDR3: CASAPAGGTDTQYF. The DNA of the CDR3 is TGTGCCAGTGCCCCAGCGGGGGGAACAGATACGCAGTATTTT.

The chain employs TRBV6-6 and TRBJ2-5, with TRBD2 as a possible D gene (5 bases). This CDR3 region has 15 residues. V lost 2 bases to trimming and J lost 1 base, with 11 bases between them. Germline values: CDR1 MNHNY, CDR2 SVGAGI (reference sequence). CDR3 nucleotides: TGTGCCAGCAGTTACGGCGGACTGGCCCAAGAGACCCAGTACTTC. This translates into CASSYGGLAQETQYF.

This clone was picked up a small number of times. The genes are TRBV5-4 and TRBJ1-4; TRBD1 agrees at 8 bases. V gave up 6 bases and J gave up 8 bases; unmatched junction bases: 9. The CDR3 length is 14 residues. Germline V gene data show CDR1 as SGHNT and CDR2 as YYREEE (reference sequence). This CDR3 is CASTVDRGGEKLFF. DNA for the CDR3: TGTGCCAGCACCGTTGACAGGGGTGGGGAAAAACTGTTTTTT.

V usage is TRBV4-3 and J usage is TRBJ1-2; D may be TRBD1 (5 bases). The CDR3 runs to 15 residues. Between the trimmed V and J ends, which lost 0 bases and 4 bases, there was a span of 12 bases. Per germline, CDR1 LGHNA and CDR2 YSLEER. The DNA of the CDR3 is TGCGCCAGCAGCCAAGATCGGACAAAGACCTATGGCTACACCTTC. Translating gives CASSQDRTKTYGYTF.

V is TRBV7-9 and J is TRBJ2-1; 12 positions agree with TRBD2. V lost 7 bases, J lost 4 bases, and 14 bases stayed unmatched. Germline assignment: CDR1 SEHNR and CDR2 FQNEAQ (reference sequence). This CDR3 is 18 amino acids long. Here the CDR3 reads CASTQFGRTSGEYNEQFF. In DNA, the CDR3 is TGTGCCAGCACCCAATTCGGGAGGACTAGCGGGGAATACAATGAGCAGTTCTTC. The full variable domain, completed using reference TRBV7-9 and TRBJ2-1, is DTGVSQNPRHKITKRGQNVTFRCDPISEHNRLYWYRQTLGQGPEFLTYFQNEAQLEKSRLLSDRFSAERPKGSFSTLEIQRTEQGDSAMYLCASTQFGRTSGEYNEQFFGPGTRLTVL.

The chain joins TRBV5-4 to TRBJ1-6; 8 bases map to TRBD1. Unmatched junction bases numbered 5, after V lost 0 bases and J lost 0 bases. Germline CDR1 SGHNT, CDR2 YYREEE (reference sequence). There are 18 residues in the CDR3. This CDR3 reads CASSLGQGLSSYNSPLHF. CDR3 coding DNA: TGTGCCAGCAGCTTGGGACAGGGGTTGAGCTCCTATAATTCACCCCTCCACTTT.

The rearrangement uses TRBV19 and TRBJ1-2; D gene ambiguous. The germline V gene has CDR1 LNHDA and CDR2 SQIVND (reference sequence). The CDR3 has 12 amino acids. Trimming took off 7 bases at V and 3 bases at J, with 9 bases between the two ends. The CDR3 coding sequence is TGTGCCAGTATCTCCCCGTACTATGGCTACACCTTC. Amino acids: CASISPYYGYTF.

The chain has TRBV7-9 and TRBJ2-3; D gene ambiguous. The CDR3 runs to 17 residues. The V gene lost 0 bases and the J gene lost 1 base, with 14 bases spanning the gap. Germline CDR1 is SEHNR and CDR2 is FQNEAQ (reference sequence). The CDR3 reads CASSLAPVGVGTDTQYF. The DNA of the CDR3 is TGTGCCAGCAGCTTAGCTCCCGTTGGAGTAGGCACAGATACGCAGTATTTT.

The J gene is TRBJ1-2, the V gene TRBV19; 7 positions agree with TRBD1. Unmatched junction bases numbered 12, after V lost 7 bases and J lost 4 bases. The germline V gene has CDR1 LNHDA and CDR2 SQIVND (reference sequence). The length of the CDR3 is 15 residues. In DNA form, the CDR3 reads TGTGCCAGTATCCCGGGACCACCAGGGGGCTATGGCTACACCTTC. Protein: CASIPGPPGGYGYTF.

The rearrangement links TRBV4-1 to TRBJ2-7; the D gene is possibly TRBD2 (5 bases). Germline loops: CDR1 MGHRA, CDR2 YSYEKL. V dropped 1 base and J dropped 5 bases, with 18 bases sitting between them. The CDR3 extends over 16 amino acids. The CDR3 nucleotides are TGCGCCAGCAGCCAAGTAGGCGCTAGCAGTTTCGACGAGCAGTACTTC. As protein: CASSQVGASSFDEQYF.

Here the CDR3 reads CASSPNRGAPGYIQYF. The DNA of the CDR3 is TGTGCCAGCAGCCCGAACCGGGGGGCGCCGGGGTACATTCAGTACTTC. V gene TRBV14 combines with J gene TRBJ2-4; possibly TRBD2 for D (7 bases). Germline loops: CDR1 SGHDN, CDR2 FVKESK. Deletions cut 4 bases from V and 8 bases from J, with 21 bases between. This CDR3 comprises 16 residues.

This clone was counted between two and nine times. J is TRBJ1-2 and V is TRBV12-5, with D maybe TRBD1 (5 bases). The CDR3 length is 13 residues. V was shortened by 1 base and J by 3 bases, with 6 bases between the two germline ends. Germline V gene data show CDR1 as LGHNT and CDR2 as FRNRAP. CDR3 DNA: TGTGCTAGTGGTTTGGGACAGTACTATGGCTACACCTTC. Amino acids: CASGLGQYYGYTF.

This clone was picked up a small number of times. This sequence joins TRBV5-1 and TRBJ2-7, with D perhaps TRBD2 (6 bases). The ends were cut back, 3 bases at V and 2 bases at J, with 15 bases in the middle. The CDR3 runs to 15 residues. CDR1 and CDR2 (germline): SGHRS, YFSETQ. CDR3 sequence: CASSSRGPSTYEQYF. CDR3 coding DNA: TGCGCCAGCAGCTCGCGGGGCCCCTCGACCTACGAGCAGTACTTC.

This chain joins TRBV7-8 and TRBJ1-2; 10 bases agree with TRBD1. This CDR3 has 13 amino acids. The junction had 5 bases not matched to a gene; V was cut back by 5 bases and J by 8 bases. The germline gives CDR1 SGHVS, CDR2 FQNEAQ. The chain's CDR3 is CASSPGTGEGYTF. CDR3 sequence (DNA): TGTGCCAGCAGCCCCGGGACAGGGGAAGGCTACACCTTC.

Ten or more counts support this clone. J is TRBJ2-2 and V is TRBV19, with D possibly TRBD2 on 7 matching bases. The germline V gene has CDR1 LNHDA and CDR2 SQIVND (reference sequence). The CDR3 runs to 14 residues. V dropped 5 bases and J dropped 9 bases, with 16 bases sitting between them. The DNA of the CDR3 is TGTGCCAGTAGTCGGGGGGCCGGGGAGAGGGAGCTGTTTTTT. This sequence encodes CASSRGAGERELFF. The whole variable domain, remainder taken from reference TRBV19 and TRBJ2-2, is DGGITQSPKYLFRKEGQNVTLSCEQNLNHDAMYWYRQDPGQGLRLIYYSQIVNDFQKGDIAEGYSVSREKKESFPLTVTSAQKNPTAFYLCASSRGAGERELFFGEGSRLTVL.

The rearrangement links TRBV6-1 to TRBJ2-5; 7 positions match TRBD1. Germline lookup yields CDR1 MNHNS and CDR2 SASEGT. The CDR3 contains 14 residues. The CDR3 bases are TGTGCAGGGGGCCCGCGACAGATTGGGGAGACCCAGTACTTC. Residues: CAGGPRQIGETQYF.

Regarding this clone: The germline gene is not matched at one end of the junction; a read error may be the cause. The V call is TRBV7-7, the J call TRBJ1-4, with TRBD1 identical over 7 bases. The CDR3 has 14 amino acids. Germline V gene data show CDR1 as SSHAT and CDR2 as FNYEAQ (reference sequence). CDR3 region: CASSPGQGGEKLFF. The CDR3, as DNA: TGTGCTAGCAGCCCGGGGCAGGGGGGTGAAAAACTGTTTTTT.

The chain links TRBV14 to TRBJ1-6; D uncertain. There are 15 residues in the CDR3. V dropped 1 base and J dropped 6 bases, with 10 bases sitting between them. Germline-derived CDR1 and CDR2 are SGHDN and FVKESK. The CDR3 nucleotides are TGTGCCAGCAGCCAAGGGAGGCAGATTAATTCACCCCTCCACTTT. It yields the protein CASSQGRQINSPLHF.

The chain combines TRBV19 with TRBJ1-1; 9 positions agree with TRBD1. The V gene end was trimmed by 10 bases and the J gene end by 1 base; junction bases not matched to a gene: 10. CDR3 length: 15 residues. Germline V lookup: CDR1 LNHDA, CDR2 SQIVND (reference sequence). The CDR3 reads CATRPGTGWNTEAFF. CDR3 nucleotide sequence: TGTGCCACTCGTCCCGGGACAGGGTGGAACACTGAAGCTTTCTTT.

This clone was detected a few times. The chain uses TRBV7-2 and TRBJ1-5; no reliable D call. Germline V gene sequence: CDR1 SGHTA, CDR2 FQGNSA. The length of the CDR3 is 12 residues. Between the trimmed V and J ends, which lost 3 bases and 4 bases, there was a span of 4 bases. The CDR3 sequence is CASSFTNQPQHF. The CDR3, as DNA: TGTGCCAGCAGCTTTACAAATCAGCCCCAGCATTTT.

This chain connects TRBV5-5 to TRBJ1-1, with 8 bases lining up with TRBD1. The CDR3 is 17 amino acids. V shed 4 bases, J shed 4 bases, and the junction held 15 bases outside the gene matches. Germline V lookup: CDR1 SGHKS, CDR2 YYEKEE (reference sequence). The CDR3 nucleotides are TGTGCCAGCAGCCCGGGGCAGGGGGCAATGAGGAGCACTGAAGCTTTCTTT. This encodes CASSPGQGAMRSTEAFF.

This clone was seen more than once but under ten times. CDR3 in DNA: TGTGCCAGCAGCTTGGTCCCCAGCTCCTACGAGCAGTACTTC. Amino acids: CASSLVPSSYEQYF. The genes are TRBV5-4 and TRBJ2-7; D not certain. Germline loops: CDR1 SGHNT, CDR2 YYREEE (reference sequence). With 0 bases removed from V and 0 bases from J, the gap between germline ends came to 7 bases. The CDR3 length is 14 residues.

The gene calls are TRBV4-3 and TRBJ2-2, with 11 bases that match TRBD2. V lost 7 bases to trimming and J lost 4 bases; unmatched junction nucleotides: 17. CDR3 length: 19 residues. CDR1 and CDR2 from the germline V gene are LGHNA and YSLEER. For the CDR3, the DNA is TGCGCCAGCACCACAAGAGGTATAGCGGGGGGGCCGGGCACCGGGGAGCTGTTTTTT. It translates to CASTTRGIAGGPGTGELFF.

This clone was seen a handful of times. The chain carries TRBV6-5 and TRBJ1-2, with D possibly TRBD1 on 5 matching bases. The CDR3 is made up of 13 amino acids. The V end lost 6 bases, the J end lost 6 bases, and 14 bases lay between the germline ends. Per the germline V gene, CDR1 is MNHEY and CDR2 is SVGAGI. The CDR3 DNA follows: TGTGCCAGCAGAAGGGAGGACACCCATGGCTACACCTTC. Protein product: CASRREDTHGYTF.